This T cell receptor beta chain was sequenced during a study of OX40 agonist ivuxolimab in advanced cancers. Study details: Patients in the trial were receiving intravenous ivuxolimab every 2 weeks, at doses of 0.01 to 10 mg/kg.

Blood draws occurred at baseline, cycle 4 day 1, and cycle 7 day 1. Germline trimming cut 5 bases from V and 0 bases from J; bases unmatched to any gene: 4. The CDR3 has 15 amino acids. Germline V CDR1 and CDR2: MDHEN, SYDVKM. Here immunoSEQ multiplex PCR was the method, and the copy in TCRdb shows in-frame clones only, minus some. This sample carries about 53,000 clones, more than 70% of them seen once, and the ten largest clones take roughly 1.5%. This specimen was CD4+ or CD8+ T cells sorted from blood, taken in a trial of the OX40 agonist ivuxolimab. The TCR was taken from an adult with an advanced solid tumor such as melanoma, head and neck, liver or kidney cancer. The chain links TRBV28 to TRBJ1-1; 9 bases align to TRBD1. CDR3 in DNA: TGTGCCAGCAGTCCAGGACAGGGGTTGAACACTGAAGCTTTCTTT. Residues: CASSPGQGLNTEAFF.